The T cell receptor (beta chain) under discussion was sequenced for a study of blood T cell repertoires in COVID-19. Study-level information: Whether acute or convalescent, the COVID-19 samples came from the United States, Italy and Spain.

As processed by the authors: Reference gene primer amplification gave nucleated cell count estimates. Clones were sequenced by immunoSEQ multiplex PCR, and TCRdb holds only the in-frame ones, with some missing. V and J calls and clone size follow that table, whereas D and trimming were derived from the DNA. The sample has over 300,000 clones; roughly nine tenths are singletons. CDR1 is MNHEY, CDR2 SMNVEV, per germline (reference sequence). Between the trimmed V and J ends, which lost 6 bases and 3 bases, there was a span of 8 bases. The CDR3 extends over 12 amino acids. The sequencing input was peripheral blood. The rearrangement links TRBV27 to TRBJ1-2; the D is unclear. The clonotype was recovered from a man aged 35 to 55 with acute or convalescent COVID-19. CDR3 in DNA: TGTGCCAGCAGGGCCGAAGACTATGGCTACACCTTC. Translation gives CASRAEDYGYTF.